These 8 T cell receptor beta chains came from one sample sequenced in a study of blood T cell repertoires in COVID-19. Libraries were prepared by immunoSEQ multiplex PCR; TCRdb keeps only in-frame clonotypes and omits some of them. The table lists 150,000 to 200,000 clones, 82% of them singletons. The source material was peripheral blood. The receptors derive from a woman in her seventies with acute or convalescent COVID-19.

This clone was observed a few times. The chain joins TRBV6-5 to TRBJ1-2, with 8 positions matching TRBD1. CDR1 and CDR2 from the germline V gene are MNHEY and SVGAGI. The CDR3 loop spans 15 amino acids. J lost 5 bases, V lost 2 bases, and 7 bases had no gene match. In nucleotides, the CDR3 is TGTGCCAGCAGTTACGGACAGGGATCCCGTTATGGCTACACCTTC. Protein product: CASSYGQGSRYGYTF.

The chain carries TRBV6-4 and TRBJ1-2; weak D call: TRBD1 (5 bases). The V end lost 2 bases, the J end lost 4 bases, and 8 bases lay between the germline ends. The CDR3 is 13 residues long. CDR1 and CDR2 from the germline V gene are MRHNA and SNTAGT. The CDR3 DNA follows: TGTGCCAGCAGTGACCAGGGCTCCTATGGCTACACCTTC. Residues: CASSDQGSYGYTF.

The chain is built from TRBV25-1 and TRBJ1-1; D is perhaps TRBD1 (6 bases). The CDR3 consists of 12 residues. Germline V gene lookup returns CDR1 MGHDK and CDR2 SYGVNS. Trimming took 7 bases from V and 3 from J, leaving 9 bases between them. DNA for the CDR3: TGTGCCAGCACGGCAGGGGACACTGAAGCTTTCTTT. This codes for CASTAGDTEAFF.

This chain links TRBV18 with TRBJ1-6; D is uncertain. The V gene's germline CDR1 is KGHSH and CDR2 LQKENI. The CDR3 sequence is 15 residues long. The V gene lost 5 bases and the J gene lost 0 bases, with 8 bases spanning the gap. CDR3 DNA: TGTGCCAGCTCAAGCGGGAGCTCCTATAATTCACCCCTCCACTTT. Amino acid sequence: CASSSGSSYNSPLHF.

This clone was detected only a few times. V gene TRBV7-2 combines with J gene TRBJ1-1, with 8 bases matching TRBD1. The CDR3 contains 15 residues. Germline V gives CDR1 SGHTA, CDR2 FQGNSA. With 1 base clipped from V and 5 bases from J, the junction kept 6 bases outside the gene matches. DNA of the CDR3: TGTGCCAGCAGCTTAGGCGGCAGGGGGCCAACTGAAGCTTTCTTT. This codes for CASSLGGRGPTEAFF.

The chain recombines TRBV10-1 with TRBJ2-3; weak D call: TRBD1 (5 bases). This CDR3 comprises 15 residues. The germline V gene encodes CDR1 WNHNN and CDR2 SYGVQD (reference sequence). Trimming pared 3 bases from V and 1 base from J, leaving 11 bases between. CDR3 sequence reads: CASSERKGGTDTQYF. The CDR3 DNA is TGCGCCAGCAGTGAAAGGAAAGGGGGCACAGATACGCAGTATTTT.

V and J are TRBV4-2 and TRBJ1-4; 11 bases agree with TRBD1. Germline CDR1 and CDR2: LGHNA and YNFKEQ. This CDR3 has 15 residues. The V and J ends lost 4 bases and 8 bases, in that order; junction bases with no gene match: 6. CDR3 in DNA: TGTGCCAGCAGCCCAGAGGGACAGGGGGGGGAAAAACTGTTTTTT. Translated: CASSPEGQGGEKLFF.

V and J are TRBV5-1 and TRBJ2-7; possibly TRBD1 for D (5 bases). Germline lookup yields CDR1 SGHRS and CDR2 YFSETQ. The ends were cut back, 2 bases at V and 2 bases at J, with 14 bases in the middle. There are 15 residues in the CDR3. The CDR3 coding sequence is TGCGCCAGCAGCTTCCTGGACAATATTCCCTACGAGCAGTACTTC. This sequence encodes CASSFLDNIPYEQYF.